One and the same sample provided the 5 T cell receptor beta chains below, sequenced in a study of blood T cells in healthy people across ages. Together with a sample-barcoded 5' primer, a J-beta primer mix was included in a second PCR lasting about 6 to 11 cycles. TCRdb processed the 5' RACE reads anew with MiXCR; each CDR3 protein has one entry. The sample includes roughly 1,500,000 distinct CDR3 sequences, about 31% seen only once; the top ten take around 11%. Sequencing used blood. These receptors originate from a woman in her 30s in good health.

This clonotype has at least ten counts. The chain joins TRBV4-1 to TRBJ2-3, with a possible D match to TRBD1 (5 bases). The CDR3 is 13 residues long. V gave up 3 bases and J gave up 3 bases, with 7 bases separating them. Germline V gene data show CDR1 as MGHRA and CDR2 as YSYEKL. The CDR3 DNA is TGCGCCAGCAGCCAGCGACAGACAGATACGCAGTATTTT. The encoded protein is CASSQRQTDTQYF.

The V gene is TRBV10-3, the J gene TRBJ2-7; D may be TRBD2 (5 bases). The J call may not be correct, given that the DNA end is closer to TRBJ2-5. From germline, CDR1 is ENHRY and CDR2 SYGVKD. There are 16 residues in the CDR3. For the CDR3, the DNA is TGTGCCATCTCAGTGCAGGCCTCATCTTCAAGCGGGACCCAGTACTTC. Its translation: CAISVQASSSSGTQYF.

This chain links TRBV2 with TRBJ2-7; 10 nucleotides agree with TRBD2. Trimming removed 7 bases from V and 3 bases from J; junction bases left unmatched: 6. The CDR3 loop spans 14 amino acids. Germline lookup yields CDR1 SNHLY and CDR2 FYNNEI. The CDR3 is CASIHGTSVYEQYF. CDR3 nucleotide sequence: TGTGCCAGCATACACGGGACTAGCGTCTACGAGCAGTACTTC.

The genes are TRBV30 and TRBJ2-1; D is ambiguous. The germline CDR1 and CDR2 sequences are GTSNPN and SVGIG (reference sequence). The CDR3 extends over 13 amino acids. Trimming took 3 bases from V and 9 from J, leaving 15 bases between them. The CDR3 here is CAWSPLVGGEQFF. CDR3 in DNA: TGTGCCTGGAGCCCCCTAGTCGGTGGTGAGCAGTTCTTC.

Of note for this clonotype: A read error is possible here, since a much larger clone lies one base away. V is TRBV4-1 and J is TRBJ2-1, with a weak D call TRBD2 (6 bases). There are 16 residues in the CDR3. Germline assignment: CDR1 MGHRA and CDR2 YSYEKL. The V gene lost 0 bases and the J gene lost 5 bases, with 14 bases spanning the gap. CDR3 DNA sequence: TGCGCCAGCAGCCAAGAGGAGGGGTCAATCCACAATGAGCAGTTCTTC. Its protein is CASSQEEGSIHNEQFF.